This record looks at one T cell receptor beta chain sequence and its context. This clone was detected a few times. The specificity of this receptor is unknown. Base qualities are missing; no much larger clone stands one base away. These data belong to a study of siplizumab effects on memory and regulatory T cells (dated by TCRdb to about 2019). Concerning the study at large: The study looked at the effect of siplizumab, an anti-CD2 antibody, on alloreactive T-cell subsets in allogeneic mixed lymphocyte reactions made from human PBMCs. Summary of the overall study and its limitations: Because sequences below about 10^-5 frequency were poorly captured, only a minor fraction of alloreactive clones could be mapped to unstimulated subsets. For roughly 75-95% of proliferating CD4+ or CD8+ clones, no naive or memory phenotype could be assigned. The suppressive function of proliferating Tregs from siplizumab cultures was not functionally confirmed. Among mappable alloreactive CD4+ clones, an average Treg-derived fraction of about 69% was observed with siplizumab, compared with 26.9% in control reactions. The cumulative frequency of alloreactive sequences traceable to unstimulated CD4+ memory T cells was significantly reduced by siplizumab. Greater diversity appeared to be present in unstimulated naive T cells than in memory T cells, and a substantial contribution to the alloresponse seemed to be made by naive cells.

Libraries were constructed by the immunoSEQ multiplex PCR assay. The deep sequencing platform assayed some 98,000 TCR templates per sample. Genomic DNA extracted from sorted T cells was used for TCRbeta CDR3 sequencing. Per the source publication's procedure: Clonal analysis of TCRbeta CDR3 data was done in the R programming language. Comparing unstimulated samples against CFSE-low samples taken after the reaction was how alloreactive CD4+ and CD8+ clones were defined. By matching sequences to the repertoires of sorted unstimulated Treg and non-Treg cells, each alloreactive CD4+ clone was assigned a regulatory or non-regulatory origin. TCRdb's version of the immuneACCESS table is confined to in-frame rearrangements and falls short of the full clone set. An unresolved V gene accounts for under half of the shortfall where checked; the remainder is of unknown origin. V, J and clone size are taken as reported in that table, and D and trimming were inferred from the DNA itself. This sample comprises some 100,000 clones, about 90% of them detected only once. Roughly 0.78% of the sample belongs to the ten largest clones.

From the cysteine through the phenylalanine, the CDR3 covers 16 amino acids. Only the CDR3 part of the read is kept: 48 bases, read in frame from the first base. CDR1 and CDR2, looked up from the germline V gene, are SGHDT and YYEEEE. Trimming takes 4 bases off V and 7 bases off J; junction bases not matched to a gene: 8. Sorted unstimulated T cells and proliferating T cells recovered from mixed lymphocyte reactions underwent TCRbeta CDR3 sequencing. Fresh whole blood from some eleven HLA-typed healthy donors was used to isolate PBMCs. Unstimulated CD4+ regulatory T cells were FACS-sorted to map the origin of alloreactive clones.

The source is a human donor in good health. Sample: Tregs sorted from blood. Recombination joined TRBV5-6 with TRBJ2-1; 13 nucleotides in the junction match TRBD2. The CDR3 protein sequence reads: CASSRPLGLAGNEQFF. The DNA is as follows: TGTGCCAGCAGCCGGCCGTTGGGACTAGCGGGAAATGAGCAGTTCTTC.